A single count supports the clone carrying this TCR beta chain. V lost 1 base to trimming and J lost 3 bases; unmatched junction nucleotides: 5. The CDR3 is 15 amino acids. Germline V gene sequence: CDR1 MNHEY, CDR2 SMNVEV (reference sequence). The source of the sample is a study of naive and memory T cell subsets. Both TRBC1 and TRBC2 were covered by a beta constant-region primer of two equimolar oligonucleotides. Four rounds of PCR amplified the ligated cDNA using nested alpha and beta constant-region primers plus SP2. TCRdb itself ran the UMI-ligation and nested PCR reads through MiXCR, one entry per CDR3 protein. The sample has roughly 80,000 distinct CDR3 sequences; roughly 9.2% are singletons.

The receptor was derived from a human donor in good health. The chain employs TRBV27 and TRBJ2-7; TRBD1 matches at 8 bases. Sequencing used naive CD8+ T cells from blood. Here the CDR3 reads CASSLLGQENYEQYF. CDR3 DNA sequence: TGTGCCAGCAGTTTATTGGGACAGGAGAACTACGAGCAGTACTTC.